This T cell receptor (beta chain) emerged from a study of PD-1 blockade in classical Hodgkin lymphoma. Study information: Every 2 weeks, patients got 3 mg/kg intravenous nivolumab.

This sample's time point: cycle 4 day 1 (C4D1), after 6 weeks of nivolumab. After autologous stem cell transplantation all patients relapsed, and prior brentuximab vedotin exposure differed between cohorts. Study outcomes and limitations: With respect to the repertoire differences, their causes, possibly disease activity or prior therapy, remain undefined.

With regard to this clone: The antigen is undetermined.

The data were produced by immunoSEQ multiplex PCR, yet TCRdb's version contains in-frame clones alone and is incomplete. The data show 25,000 to 40,000 clones, over 75% seen once. This CDR3 contains 15 residues. Germline V gene lookup returns CDR1 SQVTM and CDR2 ANQGSEA. The V segment lost 5 bases and the J segment 2 bases; nucleotides outside the gene matches: 5. The material was peripheral blood mononuclear cells (PBMCs), obtained before the fourth cycle of nivolumab. This TCR derives from a human donor with classical Hodgkin lymphoma. The V and J genes are TRBV29-1 and TRBJ2-1; 11 bases agree with TRBD2. DNA for the CDR3: TGCAGCGTTTCCGGGACTAGCGGAACCTACAATGAGCAGTTCTTC. Encoded protein: CSVSGTSGTYNEQFF.